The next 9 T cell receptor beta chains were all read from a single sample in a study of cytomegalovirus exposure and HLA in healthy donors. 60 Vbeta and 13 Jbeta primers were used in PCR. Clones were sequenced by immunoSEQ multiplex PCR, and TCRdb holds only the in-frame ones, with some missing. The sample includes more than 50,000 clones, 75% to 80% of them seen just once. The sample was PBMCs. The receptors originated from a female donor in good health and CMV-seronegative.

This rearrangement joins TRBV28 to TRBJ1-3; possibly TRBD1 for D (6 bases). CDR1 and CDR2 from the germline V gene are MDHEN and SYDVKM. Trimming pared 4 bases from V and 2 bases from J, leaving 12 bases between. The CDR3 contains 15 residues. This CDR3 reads CASSSQGRAGNTIYF. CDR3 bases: TGTGCCAGCAGTTCACAGGGAAGGGCTGGAAACACCATATATTTT.

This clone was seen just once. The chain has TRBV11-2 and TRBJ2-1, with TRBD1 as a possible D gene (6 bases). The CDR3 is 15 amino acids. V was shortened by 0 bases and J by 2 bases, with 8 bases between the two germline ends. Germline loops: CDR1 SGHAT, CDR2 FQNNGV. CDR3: CASSLDQGTYNEQFF. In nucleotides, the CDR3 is TGTGCCAGCAGCTTAGATCAGGGGACCTACAATGAGCAGTTCTTC.

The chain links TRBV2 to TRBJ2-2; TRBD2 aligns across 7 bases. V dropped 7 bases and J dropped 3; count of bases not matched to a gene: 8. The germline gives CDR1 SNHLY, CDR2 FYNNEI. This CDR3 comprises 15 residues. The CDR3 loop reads CASNLRGVDTGELFF. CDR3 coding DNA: TGTGCCAGCAACCTTCGGGGGGTGGACACCGGGGAGCTGTTTTTT.

In DNA form, the CDR3 reads TGTGCCAGCAGCCCCCATGAGTCCTACCAGCCCCAGCATTTT. This encodes CASSPHESYQPQHF. The chain uses TRBV27 and TRBJ1-5; no firm D call. This CDR3 has 14 residues. V dropped 6 bases and J dropped 7 bases, with 16 bases sitting between them. CDR1 and CDR2 from the germline V gene are MNHEY and SMNVEV (reference sequence).

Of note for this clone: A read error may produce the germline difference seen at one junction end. CDR3 in DNA: TGCGCCAGCAGCCCGGCTGGGGGGAACGCTGAAGCTTTCTTT. Translation: CASSPAGGNAEAFF. The chain combines TRBV5-1 with TRBJ1-1, with D perhaps matching TRBD1 (5 bases). The CDR3 contains 14 residues. Germline CDR1 and CDR2: SGHRS and YFSETQ.

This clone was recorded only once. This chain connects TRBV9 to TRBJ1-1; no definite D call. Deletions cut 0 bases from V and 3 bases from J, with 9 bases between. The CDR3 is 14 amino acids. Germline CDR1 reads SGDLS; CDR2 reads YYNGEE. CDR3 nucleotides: TGTGCCAGCAGCGTAGGAGGTGGTGACACTGAAGCTTTCTTT. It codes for CASSVGGGDTEAFF.

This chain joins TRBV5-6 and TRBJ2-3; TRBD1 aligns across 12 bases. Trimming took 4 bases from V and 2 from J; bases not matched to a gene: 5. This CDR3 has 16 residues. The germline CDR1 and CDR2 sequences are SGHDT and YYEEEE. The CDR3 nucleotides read TGTGCCAGCAGCCCCGGGACAGGGGGCTCCACAGATACGCAGTATTTT. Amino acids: CASSPGTGGSTDTQYF.

This CDR3 is CACSQGFLGSDTQYF. CDR3 DNA sequence: TGTGCCTGTTCCCAGGGTTTCTTAGGTTCAGATACGCAGTATTTT. The chain carries TRBV30 and TRBJ2-3, with D possibly TRBD1 on 5 matching bases. Between the trimmed V and J ends, which lost 6 bases and 4 bases, there was a span of 20 bases. This CDR3 contains 15 residues. Germline assignment: CDR1 GTSNPN and CDR2 SVGIG (reference sequence). Drawing the rest from reference TRBV30 and TRBJ2-3, the complete variable domain is SQTIHQWPATLVQPVGSPLSLECTVEGTSNPNLYWYRQAAGRGLQLLFYSVGIGQISSEVPQNLSASRPQDRQFILSSKKLLLSDSGFYLCACSQGFLGSDTQYFGPGTRLTVL.

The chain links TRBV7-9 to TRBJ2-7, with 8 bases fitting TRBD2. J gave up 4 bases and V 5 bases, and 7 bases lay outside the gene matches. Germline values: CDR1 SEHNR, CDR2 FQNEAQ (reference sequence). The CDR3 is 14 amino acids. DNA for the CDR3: TGTGCCAGCAGCCGAGTTAGCGGGGAGTACGAGCAGTACTTC. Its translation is CASSRVSGEYEQYF.